Listed below are T cell receptor beta chains from one sample, sequenced in a study of beta chain features in type 1 diabetes. This table comes from immunoSEQ multiplex PCR, and its TCRdb copy is limited to in-frame clones, with some not included. The sample consists of roughly 610,000 clones, about 14% of them appearing once. Sequenced: naive CD4+ T cells from blood. These receptors were collected from a man younger than 35 in good health. The CDR3 runs from the conserved cysteine through the conserved F or W. The order of the fields is CDR3 DNA, CDR3 protein, V gene, J gene, clone size, D gene. A D gene is named only where the DNA matches it firmly. Expanded clones get a size class; other rows say once, few or many, or leave the size out.

cdr3_nt: TGTGCCAGCAGCTTAGCCAAGCTCCCTTTTCCTTCGAGATATGAGCAGTTCTTC; cdr3_aa: CASSLAKLPFPSRYEQFF; v_call: TRBV7-9; j_call: TRBJ2-1; clone_size: few; d_call: NA
cdr3_nt: TGTGCCAGCAGCTTGGGTCGGGAGGGCTATGAGCAGTTCTTC; cdr3_aa: CASSLGREGYEQFF; v_call: TRBV7-7; j_call: TRBJ2-1; clone_size: NA; d_call: TRBD2
cdr3_nt: TGCAGCGTTGAAGGACAGGTAATGAACACTGAAGCTTTCTTT; cdr3_aa: CSVEGQVMNTEAFF; v_call: TRBV29-1; j_call: TRBJ1-1; clone_size: few; d_call: NA
cdr3_nt: TGTGCCAGCAGTAAGCCGGGACTAGCCGGAAATGAGCAGTTCTTC; cdr3_aa: CASSKPGLAGNEQFF; v_call: TRBV6-1; j_call: TRBJ2-1; clone_size: few; d_call: TRBD2
cdr3_nt: TGCGCCAGCAGCATCGGACTAGCGGGAACAGATACGCAGTATTTT; cdr3_aa: CASSIGLAGTDTQYF; v_call: TRBV5-1; j_call: TRBJ2-3; clone_size: NA; d_call: TRBD2
cdr3_nt: TGTGCCTGGAAGGGGTGGCTGGGTTCACCCCTCCACTTT; cdr3_aa: CAWKGWLGSPLHF; v_call: TRBV30; j_call: TRBJ1-6; clone_size: few; d_call: NA
cdr3_nt: TGTGCCAGCAGCTTAGTTTCGGGAAGCGGCACCTACGAGCAGTACTTC; cdr3_aa: CASSLVSGSGTYEQYF; v_call: TRBV11-2; j_call: TRBJ2-7; clone_size: NA; d_call: NA
cdr3_nt: TGTGCCAGCAGCTCCCGAATCGAGCAGTACTTC; cdr3_aa: CASSSRIEQYF; v_call: TRBV5-6; j_call: TRBJ2-7; clone_size: NA; d_call: NA
cdr3_nt: TGTGCCAGCAGTCTTACAGGGGGCTGGAAAGAGACCCAGTACTTC; cdr3_aa: CASSLTGGWKETQYF; v_call: TRBV28; j_call: TRBJ2-5; clone_size: NA; d_call: TRBD1
cdr3_nt: TGTGCCAGCAGCTCCTACCGAAGCGGGAGAACTTACGAGCAGTACTTC; cdr3_aa: CASSSYRSGRTYEQYF; v_call: TRBV7-2; j_call: TRBJ2-7; clone_size: few; d_call: TRBD2
cdr3_nt: TGTGCCAGCTCGTCCGACAGGGGAGGTAACGAGCAGTACTTC; cdr3_aa: CASSSDRGGNEQYF; v_call: TRBV18; j_call: TRBJ2-7; clone_size: NA; d_call: TRBD1
cdr3_nt: TGTGCCAGCTCCCCATCACCGGGACAGGTTGGGGAGACCCAGTACTTC; cdr3_aa: CASSPSPGQVGETQYF; v_call: TRBV18; j_call: TRBJ2-5; clone_size: few; d_call: TRBD1
cdr3_nt: TGTGCCAGCAGCTTAGTCGCCAAAACAGGGCGTAGCAATCAGCCCCAGCATTTT; cdr3_aa: CASSLVAKTGRSNQPQHF; v_call: TRBV7-9; j_call: TRBJ1-5; clone_size: NA; d_call: NA
cdr3_nt: TGTGCCAGCAGTACCCGGGGACTCGGGAACACTGAAGCTTTCTTT; cdr3_aa: CASSTRGLGNTEAFF; v_call: TRBV6-6; j_call: TRBJ1-1; clone_size: few; d_call: NA
cdr3_nt: TGTGCCAGCAGCCAAGCGTTCGACCCGAACACCGGGGAGCTGTTTTTT; cdr3_aa: CASSQAFDPNTGELFF; v_call: TRBV4-2; j_call: TRBJ2-2; clone_size: few; d_call: NA
cdr3_nt: TGTGCCTGGAGTGTCTGGGGGTTGAGGACTGAAGCTTTCTTT; cdr3_aa: CAWSVWGLRTEAFF; v_call: TRBV30; j_call: TRBJ1-1; clone_size: NA; d_call: NA
cdr3_nt: TGCGCCAGCAGCCAAGCTGCTAGGGGGCGAGGGTACGAGCAGTACTTC; cdr3_aa: CASSQAARGRGYEQYF; v_call: TRBV4-1; j_call: TRBJ2-7; clone_size: NA; d_call: TRBD1
cdr3_nt: TGTGCCAGCAGTAGCTCAAGGGAAAATAATTCACCCCTCCACTTT; cdr3_aa: CASSSSRENNSPLHF; v_call: TRBV2; j_call: TRBJ1-6; clone_size: NA; d_call: NA
cdr3_nt: TGTGCCAGCAGTGGATGGCCGCGTGATAATTCACCCCTCCACTTT; cdr3_aa: CASSGWPRDNSPLHF; v_call: TRBV27; j_call: TRBJ1-6; clone_size: NA; d_call: NA
cdr3_nt: TGTGCCAGCAGCTTGGCTCTAGCGGGGGGCCAAGAGACCCAGTACTTC; cdr3_aa: CASSLALAGGQETQYF; v_call: TRBV5-4; j_call: TRBJ2-5; clone_size: NA; d_call: TRBD2
cdr3_nt: TGTGCCAGCAGCTTGGGTTTGACAGTGTACCACGAGCAGTACTTC; cdr3_aa: CASSLGLTVYHEQYF; v_call: TRBV5-8; j_call: TRBJ2-7; clone_size: NA; d_call: NA
cdr3_nt: TGTGCCAGCAGCTCCGGACAGAACACTGAAGCTTTCTTT; cdr3_aa: CASSSGQNTEAFF; v_call: TRBV11-1; j_call: TRBJ1-1; clone_size: few; d_call: NA
cdr3_nt: TGTGCCAGCATGCGGGGTTCGGGACAGGGGGACCACGAGCAGTACTTC; cdr3_aa: CASMRGSGQGDHEQYF; v_call: TRBV4-2; j_call: TRBJ2-7; clone_size: NA; d_call: TRBD1
cdr3_nt: TGTGCCAGCAGCCACTCGCAGGACACTACTAGCAATCAGCCCCAGCATTTT; cdr3_aa: CASSHSQDTTSNQPQHF; v_call: TRBV28; j_call: TRBJ1-5; clone_size: NA; d_call: NA
cdr3_nt: TGCGCCAGCAGCTTGACCGGGGGACAGGGCGATGAGCAGTTCTTC; cdr3_aa: CASSLTGGQGDEQFF; v_call: TRBV5-1; j_call: TRBJ2-1; clone_size: NA; d_call: TRBD1